This T cell receptor (beta chain) was identified during a study of T cell repertoires in cytomegalovirus infection. This clonotype showed up just a few times. The antigen remains unidentified. CDR1 is SGHVS, CDR2 FNYEAQ, per germline. The CDR3 consists of 14 residues. The V and J ends lost 3 bases and 7 bases respectively, with 16 bases between them. Using its own MiXCR run on the reads, TCRdb lists one record per CDR3 protein. The table includes 450,000 to 550,000 distinct CDR3 sequences, about 44% detected once. The sequence derives from a human donor in good health (CMV status not recorded). Some clones in this sample may be carry-over from other donors' samples. The J gene is TRBJ2-7, the V gene TRBV7-6; D gene uncertain. The source material was cultured PBMCs, sampled from culture after CMV antigen stimulation. The CDR3: CASSFSGSTVEQYF. CDR3 sequence (DNA): TGTGCCAGCAGCTTTTCCGGAAGTACGGTAGAGCAGTACTTC.